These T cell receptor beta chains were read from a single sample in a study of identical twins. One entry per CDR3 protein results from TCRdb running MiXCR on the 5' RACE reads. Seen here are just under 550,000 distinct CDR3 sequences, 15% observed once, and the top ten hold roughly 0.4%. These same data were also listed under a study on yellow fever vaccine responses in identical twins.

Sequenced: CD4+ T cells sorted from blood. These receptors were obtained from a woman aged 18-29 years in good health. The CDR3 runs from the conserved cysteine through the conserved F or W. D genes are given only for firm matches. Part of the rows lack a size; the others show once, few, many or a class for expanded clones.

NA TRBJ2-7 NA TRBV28 TGTGCCAGCAGTTTGGAGGCAGGACAGCGCTCCTACGAGCAGTACTTC CASSLEAGQRSYEQYF
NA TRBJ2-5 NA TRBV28 TGTGCCAGCAGTTTAGCACCAGGGGTTGACCAAGAGACCCAGTACTTC CASSLAPGVDQETQYF
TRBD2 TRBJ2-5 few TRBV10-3 TGTGCCATCAGTGAAGGAGCTAGCGGGGTCGAAGAGACCCAGTACTTC CAISEGASGVEETQYF
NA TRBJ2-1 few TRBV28 TGTGCCAGCAGCCTCACGACTAGAAGGTCCTACAATGAGCAGTTCTTC CASSLTTRRSYNEQFF
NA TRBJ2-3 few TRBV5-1 TGCGCCAGCAGCTTGCAGGAGATCACAGATACGCAGTATTTT CASSLQEITDTQYF
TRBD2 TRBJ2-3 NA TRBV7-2 TGTGCCAGCAGCCAACACGGGGCGGGAGGGCGGACAGATACGCAGTATTTT CASSQHGAGGRTDTQYF
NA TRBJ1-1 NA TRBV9 TGTGCCAGCAGCGCCCAGGGTTCTTTCGACACTGAAGCTTTCTTT CASSAQGSFDTEAFF
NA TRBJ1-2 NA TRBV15 TGTGCCACCAGCAGAGATTACACTGCTGGCTACACCTTC CATSRDYTAGYTF
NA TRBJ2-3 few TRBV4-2 TGTGCCAGCAGCCAAGATCGGGGGTCGGCAGATACGCAGTATTTT CASSQDRGSADTQYF
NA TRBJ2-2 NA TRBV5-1 TGCGCCAGCAGCTTGGCCATAGTTAACACCGGGGAGCTGTTTTTT CASSLAIVNTGELFF